This is a list of T cell receptor beta chains from one sample in a study of T cells in Graves' hyperthyroidism and ophthalmopathy. From the multiplex PCR reads, TCRdb called clonotypes with MiXCR, one entry per CDR3 protein. The sample includes around 580,000 distinct CDR3 sequences, approximately 15% of them seen just once. Sequenced material: blood. The origin of the receptors is a woman between 18 and 29 years old with Graves' hyperthyroidism. The CDR3 runs from the conserved cysteine through the conserved F or W. D genes are given only for firm matches. Not all rows give a size; the values are once, few, many and, for expanded clones, a class.

>many|TRBJ2-7|TRBD1|TRBV12-3/TRBV12-4
CASSSGQGYEQYF
TGTGCCAGCAGTTCAGGACAGGGATACGAGCAGTACTTC
>few|TRBJ2-7|-|TRBV7-9
CASSLARGYPSGFEQYF
TGTGCCAGCAGCTTAGCGCGTGGGTATCCTTCGGGGTTTGAGCAGTACTTC
>-|TRBJ2-1|TRBD2|TRBV14
CASSLTAGGEQFF
TGTGCCAGCAGCCTTACCGCGGGAGGTGAGCAGTTCTTC
>many|TRBJ2-7|-|TRBV3-1
CASGPRGNSYEQYF
TGTGCCAGCGGACCCCGGGGAAACTCCTACGAGCAGTACTTC
>-|TRBJ1-2|-|TRBV20-1
CSARVLGGDYGYTF
TGCAGTGCTAGAGTCCTTGGGGGAGACTATGGCTACACCTTC
>few|TRBJ2-1|-|TRBV20-1
CSASRRDEQFF
TGCAGTGCTAGTCGCAGGGATGAGCAGTTCTTC
>few|TRBJ1-1|-|TRBV10-2
CATTGTVDEAFF
TGCGCCACAACAGGGACGGTAGACGAAGCTTTCTTT
>-|TRBJ2-7|-|TRBV29-1
CSGGGNEQYF
TGCAGCGGAGGAGGGAACGAGCAGTACTTC
>-|TRBJ2-7|TRBD1|TRBV4-1
CASSHLGTGAYEQYF
TGCGCCAGCAGCCATCTCGGGACAGGGGCCTACGAGCAGTACTTC
>many|TRBJ2-3|-|TRBV20-1
CSASRRDLGTDTQYF
TGCAGTGCTAGTCGCAGGGATTTAGGGACAGATACGCAGTATTTT
>few|TRBJ1-6|TRBD1|TRBV19
CASRSTGGSPLHF
TGTGCCAGTAGAAGCACAGGGGGCTCACCCCTCCACTTT
>many|TRBJ2-1|TRBD2|TRBV12-3/TRBV12-4
CASSLLVGGRAGEQFF
TGTGCCAGCAGTTTACTGGTTGGCGGGAGGGCCGGTGAGCAGTTCTTC
>-|TRBJ2-5|TRBD2|TRBV6-5
CASSYTGAGGETQYF
TGTGCCAGCAGTTACACGGGAGCGGGAGGTGAGACCCAGTACTTC
>many|TRBJ2-5|-|TRBV10-3
CAISESGVETQYF
TGTGCCATCAGTGAGTCGGGGGTTGAGACCCAGTACTTC
>-|TRBJ1-5|TRBD1|TRBV19
CASNDRGLPQPQHF
TGTGCCAGCAACGACAGGGGGCTTCCCCAGCCCCAGCATTTT
>few|TRBJ2-2|-|TRBV13
CASSLSVFWEPSSNTGELFF
TGTGCCAGCAGCTTATCGGTCTTTTGGGAGCCTTCTTCGAACACCGGGGAGCTGTTTTTT
>many|TRBJ1-2|-|TRBV12-3/TRBV12-4
CASSYRRTWGYTF
TGTGCCAGCAGTTACCGACGGACTTGGGGCTACACCTTC
>many|TRBJ1-2|-|TRBV12-3/TRBV12-4
CASSLGRRLNYGYTF
TGTGCCAGCAGTTTGGGTAGGAGGCTTAACTATGGCTACACCTTC
>-|TRBJ2-5|TRBD2|TRBV6-2/TRBV6-3
CASSYAGDSKNQETQYF
TGTGCCAGCAGTTACGCGGGGGACTCGAAGAACCAAGAGACCCAGTACTTC
>many|TRBJ2-1|-|TRBV24-1
CATSRSGHHRDNEQFF
TGTGCCACCAGTAGGTCGGGACATCACCGTGACAATGAGCAGTTCTTC
>-|TRBJ2-1|-|TRBV4-1
CASSQDRAGRYNEQFF
TGCGCCAGCAGCCAAGATCGGGCAGGAAGGTACAATGAGCAGTTCTTC
>many|TRBJ2-3|-|TRBV12-3/TRBV12-4
CASSLGGGYRSTDTQYF
TGTGCCAGCAGTTTAGGGGGGGGCTACCGCAGCACAGATACGCAGTATTTT
>-|TRBJ2-7|TRBD2|TRBV20-1
CSGSGRAIDEQYF
TGCAGTGGGAGCGGGAGGGCCATCGACGAGCAGTACTTC
>many|TRBJ1-6|-|TRBV3-1
CASSRTSDNSPLHF
TGTGCCAGCAGCCGGACATCCGATAATTCACCCCTCCACTTT
>few|TRBJ2-2|-|TRBV4-3
CASSPIKEKSGELFF
TGCGCCAGCAGCCCTATAAAGGAGAAAAGCGGGGAGCTGTTTTTT
>many|TRBJ1-1|TRBD1|TRBV28
CASSPTQGMNTEAFF
TGTGCCAGCAGCCCTACACAGGGGATGAACACTGAAGCTTTCTTT
>-|TRBJ1-5|TRBD1|TRBV10-3
CAISERGQGGQPQHF
TGTGCCATCAGTGAGAGGGGACAGGGCGGCCAGCCCCAGCATTTT
>few|TRBJ2-1|-|TRBV19
CASSIIANNEQFF
TGTGCCAGTAGTATAATTGCCAACAATGAGCAGTTCTTC
>many|TRBJ2-3|-|TRBV20-1
CSASPPWGRVTDTQYF
TGCAGTGCTAGCCCACCTTGGGGGCGCGTCACAGATACGCAGTATTTT
>few|TRBJ2-1|TRBD1|TRBV19
CATEDRGRGDEQFF
TGTGCCACCGAGGACAGGGGACGAGGCGATGAGCAGTTCTTC
>few|TRBJ2-7|-|TRBV7-9
CASSPPGSSFFSGAEQYF
TGTGCCAGCAGCCCACCGGGGAGCAGCTTCTTTTCGGGGGCCGAGCAGTACTTC
>many|TRBJ2-5|-|TRBV29-1
CSVEPADQETQYF
TGCAGCGTTGAACCGGCCGATCAAGAGACCCAGTACTTC
>many|TRBJ1-5|-|TRBV12-3/TRBV12-4
CASCRTDQPQHF
TGTGCCAGCTGCCGGACGGATCAGCCCCAGCATTTT
>many|TRBJ1-6|-|TRBV7-9
CASRFTGHNSPLHF
TGTGCCAGCAGGTTCACAGGCCATAATTCACCCCTCCACTTT
>many|TRBJ1-2|-|TRBV20-1
CSARDLVQAYGYTF
TGCAGTGCTAGAGATTTAGTTCAGGCGTATGGCTACACCTTC
>many|TRBJ1-2|-|TRBV11-2
CASRIEGSMDYGYTF
TGTGCCAGCAGGATCGAAGGTTCTATGGACTATGGCTACACCTTC
>-|TRBJ2-3|-|TRBV15
CATSKLPVAGRRDTQYF
TGTGCCACCAGCAAACTTCCGGTGGCAGGGAGGAGAGATACGCAGTATTTT
>-|TRBJ2-7|TRBD2|TRBV7-2
CASSGGVGGGASGWEQYF
TGTGCCAGCAGCGGAGGCGTTGGCGGGGGAGCTTCAGGTTGGGAGCAGTACTTC
>few|TRBJ2-7|TRBD1|TRBV11-2
CASMLTGGVGVQYF
TGTGCCAGCATGCTGACAGGGGGCGTTGGGGTGCAGTACTTC
>-|TRBJ1-2|-|TRBV5-1
CASSLVTGGGGYTF
TGCGCCAGCAGCTTGGTCACGGGCGGAGGGGGCTACACCTTC
>-|TRBJ2-1|TRBD2|TRBV18
CASSPRLAGGFNEQFF
TGTGCCAGCTCACCACGACTAGCGGGGGGATTCAATGAGCAGTTCTTC
>many|TRBJ2-7|TRBD1|TRBV27
CASSWTGGPYEQYF
TGTGCCAGCAGTTGGACAGGGGGCCCCTACGAGCAGTACTTC
>-|TRBJ2-5|-|TRBV4-3
CASSQDGPGDQETQYF
TGCGCCAGCAGCCAAGATGGTCCCGGGGATCAAGAGACCCAGTACTTC
>few|TRBJ2-1|TRBD2|TRBV10-3
CAISETSGGSYNEQFF
TGTGCCATCAGTGAGACTAGCGGGGGCTCCTACAATGAGCAGTTCTTC
>many|TRBJ2-3|-|TRBV11-2
CTSSLERDTQYF
TGTACCAGCAGCTTAGAGAGGGATACGCAGTATTTT
>many|TRBJ1-4|TRBD1|TRBV7-8
CASSSSRQGMTNEKLFF
TGTGCCAGCAGCTCCTCAAGACAGGGAATGACTAATGAAAAACTGTTTTTT